The following is a T cell receptor beta chain sequence with its context. What it binds is not known. This entry belongs to a study of T cell responses to AZD1222 COVID-19 vaccine. At the level of the study: Second-dose intervals of approximately 4 or approximately 12 weeks were pooled. Notes on the study in general: Sampling captured repertoires only after the peak T cell response. Spike as a whole was targeted by vaccine-associated CD4 TCRs, dominant at 160-218 and 743-854. Seropositivity was recorded at baseline in only a handful of AZD1222 recipients.

This CDR3 comprises 15 residues. Trimming took 3 bases from V and 2 from J; bases not matched to a gene: 5. CDR1 is SGDLS and CDR2 is YYNGEE in the germline V gene. Here immunoSEQ multiplex PCR was the method, and the copy in TCRdb shows in-frame clones only, minus some. The table records about 110,000 clones, roughly 84% of them present only once. This receptor was taken from an adult in good health. Sample: peripheral blood, taken on day 0 of AZD1222 vaccination. The J gene is TRBJ2-7, the V gene TRBV9, with 10 bases aligning to TRBD1. The CDR3: CASSGRTGGTYEQYF. The DNA for the CDR3 is TGTGCCAGCAGCGGACGGACAGGGGGAACCTACGAGCAGTACTTC.